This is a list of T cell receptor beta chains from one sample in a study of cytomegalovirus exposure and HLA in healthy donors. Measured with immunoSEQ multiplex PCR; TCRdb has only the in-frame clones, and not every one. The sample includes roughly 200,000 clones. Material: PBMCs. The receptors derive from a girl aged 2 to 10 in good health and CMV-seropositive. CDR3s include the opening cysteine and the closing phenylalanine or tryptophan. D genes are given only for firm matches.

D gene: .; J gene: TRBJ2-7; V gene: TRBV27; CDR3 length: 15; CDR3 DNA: TGTGCCAGCAGTTTATCATTGGTTGGGCTCTACGAGCAGTACTTC; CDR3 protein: CASSLSLVGLYEQYF
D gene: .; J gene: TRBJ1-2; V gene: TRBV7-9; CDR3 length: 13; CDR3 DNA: TGTGCCAGCAGCTTGAGTCAGGCGCATGGCTACACCTTC; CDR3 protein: CASSLSQAHGYTF
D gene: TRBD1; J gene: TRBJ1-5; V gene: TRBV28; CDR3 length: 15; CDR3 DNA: TGTGCCAGCAGTTTCCCATGGGACAGCGGGCAGCCCCAGCATTTT; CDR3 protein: CASSFPWDSGQPQHF
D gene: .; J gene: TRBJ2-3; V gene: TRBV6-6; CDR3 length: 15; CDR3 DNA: TGTGCCAGCAGTTACGATAAAATAAGAGCAGATACGCAGTATTTT; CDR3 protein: CASSYDKIRADTQYF
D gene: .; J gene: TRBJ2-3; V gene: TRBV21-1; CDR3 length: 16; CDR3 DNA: TGTGCCAGCAGCAAAGGAACGGGGTTCGGCACAGATACGCAGTATTTT; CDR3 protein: CASSKGTGFGTDTQYF
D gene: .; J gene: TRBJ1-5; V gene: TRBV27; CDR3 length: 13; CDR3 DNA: TGTGCCAGGGCGGGCATTAGCAATCAGCCCCAGCATTTT; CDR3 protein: CARAGISNQPQHF
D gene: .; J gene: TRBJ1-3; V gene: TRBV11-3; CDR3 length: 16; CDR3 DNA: TGTGCCAGCAGCCAAGGCGGGTTTCGGTCTGGAAACACCATATATTTT; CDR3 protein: CASSQGGFRSGNTIYF
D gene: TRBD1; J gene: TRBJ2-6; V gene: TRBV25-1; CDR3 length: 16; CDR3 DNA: TGTGCCAGCAGTGGACAGGGGGACTCTGGGGCCAACGTCCTGACTTTC; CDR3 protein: CASSGQGDSGANVLTF
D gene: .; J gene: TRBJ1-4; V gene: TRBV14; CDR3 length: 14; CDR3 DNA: TGTGCCAGCAGCCAAATGCGGTCGGCTGAAAAACTGTTTTTT; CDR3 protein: CASSQMRSAEKLFF
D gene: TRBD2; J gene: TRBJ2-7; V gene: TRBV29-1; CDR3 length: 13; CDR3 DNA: TGCAGCGTTGAAACCCTAGCGGGCTACGAGCAGTACTTC; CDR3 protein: CSVETLAGYEQYF
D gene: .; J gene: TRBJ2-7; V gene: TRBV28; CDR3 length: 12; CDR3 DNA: TGTGCCAGCAGCCTCAACGCCGGGGAGCAGTACTTC; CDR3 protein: CASSLNAGEQYF
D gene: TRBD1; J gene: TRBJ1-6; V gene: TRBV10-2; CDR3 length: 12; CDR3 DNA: TGCGCCAGCAGGACAGGGGAGGCACCCCTCCACTTT; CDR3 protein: CASRTGEAPLHF
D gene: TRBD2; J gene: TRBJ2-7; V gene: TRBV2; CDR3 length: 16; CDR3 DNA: TGTGCCAGCAGTTCGCCTTATGGACTAGCGATCGACGAGCAGTACTTC; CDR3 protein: CASSSPYGLAIDEQYF
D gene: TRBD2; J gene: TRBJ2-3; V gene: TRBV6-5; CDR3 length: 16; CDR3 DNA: TGTGCCAGCAGTTACGAGACTAGCGGGAGCACAGATACGCAGTATTTT; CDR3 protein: CASSYETSGSTDTQYF
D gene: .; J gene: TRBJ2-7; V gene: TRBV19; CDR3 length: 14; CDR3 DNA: TGTGCCAGTAGTATAGGGCCCGAATCCTACGAGCAGTACTTC; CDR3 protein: CASSIGPESYEQYF
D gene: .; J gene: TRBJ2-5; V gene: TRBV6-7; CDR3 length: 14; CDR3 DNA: TGTGCCAGCAGTCTACAGGGCCTAGGGGAGACCCAGTACTTC; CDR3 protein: CASSLQGLGETQYF
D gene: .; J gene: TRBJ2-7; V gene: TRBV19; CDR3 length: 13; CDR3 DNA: TGTGCCACCGCCCCGGGGGTTAGCTACGAGCAGTACTTC; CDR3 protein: CATAPGVSYEQYF
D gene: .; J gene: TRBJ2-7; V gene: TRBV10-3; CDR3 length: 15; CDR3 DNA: TGTGCCATCAGTGAGGTGGGGTCAGGGGCCTACGAGCAGTACTTC; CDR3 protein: CAISEVGSGAYEQYF